The rows below give T cell receptor beta chains drawn from one sample of a study of blood T cell repertoires in COVID-19. The protocol was immunoSEQ multiplex PCR, while the TCRdb copy is restricted to in-frame clones and leaves out a portion. The sample gives some 200,000 clones, 85% to 90% of which show up once; approximately 3.4% is in the top ten. The sample comprised PBMCs or T cells enriched from blood (not recorded which). The receptors derive from a woman aged 18-29 years in a cohort exposed to, infected with or recovered from COVID-19 (not recorded which). CDR3s include the opening cysteine and the closing phenylalanine or tryptophan. Each record gives: clone size, D gene, J gene, V gene, CDR3 protein, CDR3 DNA. The D gene is left open where the match is weak. The size of a clone is reported for some rows only, either as once, few or many, or as a class for expanded clones.

- | - | TRBJ1-4 | TRBV7-6 | CASSPRGGARNEKLFF | TGTGCCAGCAGCCCTAGGGGGGGGGCCCGTAATGAAAAACTGTTTTTT
- | TRBD2 | TRBJ2-1 | TRBV7-9 | CASSSLAGVFSDEQFF | TGTGCCAGCAGCTCCCTAGCGGGAGTTTTTAGCGATGAGCAGTTCTTC
- | - | TRBJ1-2 | TRBV5-1 | CASSPRQDRGYTF | TGCGCCAGCAGCCCCCGACAGGATCGAGGCTACACCTTC
- | - | TRBJ1-1 | TRBV21-1 | CASSGRENTEAFF | TGTGCCTCTTCGGGCAGGGAGAACACTGAAGCTTTCTTT
- | TRBD2 | TRBJ2-5 | TRBV30 | CAWSIAGETQYF | TGTGCCTGGAGCATAGCGGGAGAGACCCAGTACTTC
- | - | TRBJ1-5 | TRBV5-1 | CASSLGTDSNQPQHF | TGCGCCAGCAGCTTGGGGACAGATAGCAATCAGCCCCAGCATTTT
- | TRBD1 | TRBJ2-2 | TRBV7-9 | CASSLGQGSSNTGELFF | TGTGCCAGCAGCTTGGGACAGGGTTCATCGAACACCGGGGAGCTGTTTTTT
once | - | TRBJ2-2 | TRBV3-1/TRBV3-2 | CASSLGGNGELFF | TGTGCCAGCAGCCTTGGGGGGAACGGGGAGCTGTTTTTT
- | TRBD1 | TRBJ1-6 | TRBV13 | CASSSGQGAVSYNSPLHF | TGTGCCAGCAGCTCCGGACAGGGGGCTGTATCCTATAATTCACCCCTCCACTTT
- | - | TRBJ2-2 | TRBV24-1 | CATSDTDLGVTGELFF | TGTGCCACCAGTGACACGGATCTAGGCGTCACCGGGGAGCTGTTTTTT
once | - | TRBJ1-4 | TRBV9 | CASSVGGGAANEKLFF | TGTGCCAGCAGCGTAGGGGGGGGCGCAGCTAATGAAAAACTGTTTTTT
- | TRBD1 | TRBJ1-1 | TRBV10-2 | CASSGHRGISGMGTEAFF | TGCGCCAGCAGTGGTCACAGGGGAATATCGGGTATGGGCACTGAAGCTTTCTTT
- | - | TRBJ2-1 | TRBV6-5 | CASARANNEQFF | TGTGCCAGTGCCAGGGCCAACAATGAGCAGTTCTTC
once | TRBD1 | TRBJ1-2 | TRBV19 | CASTRQGHGYTF | TGTGCCAGTACTAGACAGGGACATGGCTACACCTTC
- | - | TRBJ1-5 | TRBV28 | CASSLRSAGQPQHF | TGTGCCAGCAGTTTGAGGAGCGCGGGTCAGCCCCAGCATTTT
- | TRBD1 | TRBJ1-6 | TRBV6-1 | CASSEGVTGDSPLHF | TGTGCCAGCAGTGAAGGGGTGACAGGGGACTCACCCCTCCACTTT
- | - | TRBJ1-5 | TRBV19 | CASSIRRDKGTNQPQHF | TGTGCCAGTAGTATACGAAGGGACAAGGGGACCAATCAGCCCCAGCATTTT
once | - | TRBJ1-2 | TRBV10-1 | CASSETPNYGYTF | TGCGCCAGCAGTGAGACACCTAACTATGGCTACACCTTC
- | - | TRBJ2-5 | TRBV6-5 | CASSLGRGGQETQYF | TGTGCCAGCAGTCTCGGACGGGGAGGACAAGAGACCCAGTACTTC
- | - | TRBJ1-6 | TRBV9 | CASSVAAGSGSPLHF | TGTGCCAGCAGCGTAGCGGCAGGGTCTGGCTCACCCCTCCACTTT
- | - | TRBJ1-5 | TRBV5-8 | CASSLALEVLEVNQPQHF | TGTGCCAGCAGCTTGGCCCTGGAGGTCCTTGAAGTTAATCAGCCCCAGCATTTT
- | - | TRBJ2-7 | TRBV6-1 | CASSEDIFSYEQYF | TGTGCCAGCAGTGAGGACATATTCTCCTACGAGCAGTACTTC
- | TRBD1 | TRBJ1-4 | TRBV29-1 | CSARWDSLTNEKLFF | TGCAGCGCACGTTGGGACAGCCTTACTAATGAAAAACTGTTTTTT
- | - | TRBJ1-1 | TRBV3-1/TRBV3-2 | CASSRTDPSEAFF | TGTGCCAGCAGCCGGACAGACCCCTCTGAAGCTTTCTTT
- | TRBD1 | TRBJ2-7 | TRBV28 | CSAGTGGYEQYF | TGTTCTGCAGGGACAGGGGGCTACGAGCAGTACTTC
few | - | TRBJ1-3 | TRBV11-3 | CASASGSDGNTIYF | TGTGCCAGCGCGTCAGGGTCGGATGGAAACACCATATATTTT
- | TRBD1 | TRBJ1-4 | TRBV7-9 | CASSRTGGTNEKLFF | TGTGCCAGCAGCCGGACAGGTGGGACTAATGAAAAACTGTTTTTT
- | TRBD1 | TRBJ1-5 | TRBV5-1 | CASSLGTGAQPQHF | TGCGCCAGCAGCTTGGGGACAGGGGCTCAGCCCCAGCATTTT
once | TRBD2 | TRBJ2-7 | TRBV4-2 | CASSQASGLAGTDSYEQYF | TGTGCCAGCAGCCAAGCTTCAGGACTAGCGGGGACGGACTCCTACGAGCAGTACTTC
- | - | TRBJ2-1 | TRBV11-2 | CASSSDTYNEQFF | TGTGCCAGCAGCTCAGACACCTACAATGAGCAGTTCTTC
- | - | TRBJ1-2 | TRBV4-1 | CASSQGQDGYTF | TGCGCCAGCAGCCAAGGACAGGATGGCTACACCTTC
- | - | TRBJ1-1 | TRBV5-8 | CASSLVGGTDLNTEAFF | TGTGCCAGCAGCTTGGTGGGCGGGACGGATCTGAACACTGAAGCTTTCTTT
- | - | TRBJ1-2 | TRBV7-9 | CASSFGTPDSYGYTF | TGTGCCAGCAGCTTTGGTACGCCAGACAGTTATGGCTACACCTTC
- | - | TRBJ1-5 | TRBV28 | CASSLVGGDSNQPQHF | TGTGCCAGCAGTTTAGTCGGAGGGGATAGCAATCAGCCCCAGCATTTT
- | - | TRBJ1-6 | TRBV7-6 | CASSLDEGIGSGSPLHF | TGTGCCAGCAGCTTAGATGAGGGTATTGGGTCTGGATCACCCCTCCACTTT
- | TRBD1 | TRBJ2-1 | TRBV28 | CASSLGTDSPIQGNEQFF | TGTGCCAGCAGTTTGGGGACAGACTCTCCAATCCAGGGCAATGAGCAGTTCTTC
- | - | TRBJ1-2 | TRBV28 | CASSLGGNYGYTF | TGTGCCAGCAGTTTGGGGGGGAACTATGGCTACACCTTC
- | - | TRBJ1-5 | TRBV28 | CASSLSQSNQPQHF | TGTGCCAGCAGTTTAAGTCAGAGCAATCAGCCCCAGCATTTT
- | - | TRBJ2-5 | TRBV9 | CASSVGSPETQYF | TGTGCCAGCAGCGTTGGGAGTCCAGAGACCCAGTACTTC
- | TRBD1 | TRBJ1-2 | TRBV5-4 | CASSGTGGSYGYTF | TGTGCCAGCAGCGGGACAGGGGGCTCCTATGGCTACACCTTC
- | - | TRBJ2-3 | TRBV4-1 | CASSQVSSTDTQYF | TGCGCCAGCAGCCAAGTATCTAGCACAGATACGCAGTATTTT
- | TRBD1 | TRBJ2-1 | TRBV19 | CASSQTGTGVNNEQFF | TGTGCCAGTAGCCAGACCGGGACAGGAGTCAACAATGAGCAGTTCTTC
- | - | TRBJ2-1 | TRBV11-2 | CASSLSPLARVHNEQFF | TGTGCCAGCAGCTTAAGCCCGCTAGCGAGGGTCCACAATGAGCAGTTCTTC
- | TRBD1 | TRBJ1-1 | TRBV7-6 | CASSSLLTGGTEAFF | TGTGCCAGCAGCTCCCTTTTGACAGGGGGAACTGAAGCTTTCTTT
- | - | TRBJ2-1 | TRBV5-1 | CASSLAVQFSYNEQFF | TGCGCCAGCAGCTTGGCCGTACAGTTCTCCTACAATGAGCAGTTCTTC